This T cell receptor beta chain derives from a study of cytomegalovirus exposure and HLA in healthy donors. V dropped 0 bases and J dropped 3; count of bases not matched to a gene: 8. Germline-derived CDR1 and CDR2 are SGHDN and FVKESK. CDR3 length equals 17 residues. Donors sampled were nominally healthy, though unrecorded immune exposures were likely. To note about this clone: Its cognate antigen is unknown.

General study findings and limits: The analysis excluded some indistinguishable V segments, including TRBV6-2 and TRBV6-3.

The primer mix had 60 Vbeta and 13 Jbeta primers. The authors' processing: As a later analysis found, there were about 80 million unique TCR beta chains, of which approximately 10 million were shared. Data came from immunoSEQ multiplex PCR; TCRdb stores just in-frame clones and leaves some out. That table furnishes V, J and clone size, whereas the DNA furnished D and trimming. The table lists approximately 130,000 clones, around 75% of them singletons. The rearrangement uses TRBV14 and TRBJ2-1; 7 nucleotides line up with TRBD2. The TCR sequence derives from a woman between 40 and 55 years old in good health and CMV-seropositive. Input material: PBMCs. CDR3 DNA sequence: TGTGCCAGCAGCCAAGATTCAGGACTAGTAATCTACAATGAGCAGTTCTTC. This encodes CASSQDSGLVIYNEQFF.